A selection of T cell receptor beta chains follows, all from one sample in a study of blood T cell repertoires in COVID-19. Data came from immunoSEQ multiplex PCR; TCRdb stores just in-frame clones and leaves some out. The sample shows roughly 230,000 clones, less than 85% of them seen only once. Sequenced input: peripheral blood. The receptors originated from a woman of 80 years or more with acute or convalescent COVID-19. Each CDR3 is given with its conserved first and last residue. A D gene is named only where the DNA matches it firmly. Clone size, where shown, is once, few, many, or a class for clones that have expanded.

CDR3aa | CDR3nt | abundance | j_gene | d_gene | v_gene
CASSQGPDRSSYEQYF | TGTGCCAGCAGCCAAGGACCAGACAGAAGCTCCTACGAGCAGTACTTC | - | TRBJ2-7 | - | TRBV4-2
CASSPDGGNYNSPLHF | TGTGCCAGCAGCCCAGACGGAGGAAATTATAATTCACCCCTCCACTTT | - | TRBJ1-6 | - | TRBV9
CASSLGSGQRYGYTF | TGTGCCAGCAGCTTGGGATCGGGACAGAGATATGGCTACACCTTC | - | TRBJ1-2 | TRBD1 | TRBV5-4
CASSLGTNQETQYF | TGTGCCAGTAGTCTCGGGACTAACCAAGAGACCCAGTACTTC | few | TRBJ2-5 | TRBD2 | TRBV19
CASSDESSSEQFF | TGTGCCAGCAGTGATGAGTCCTCGTCGGAGCAGTTCTTC | - | TRBJ2-1 | - | TRBV6-4
CASSPPGRGTGELFF | TGTGCCAGCTCACCACCAGGGCGGGGGACCGGGGAGCTGTTTTTT | - | TRBJ2-2 | TRBD2 | TRBV18
CASSLEAGDNYGYTF | TGCGCCAGCAGCTTGGAGGCAGGGGATAACTATGGCTACACCTTC | - | TRBJ1-2 | - | TRBV5-1
CASSSWVLTVKNTEAFF | TGCGCCAGCAGTTCCTGGGTCCTGACAGTGAAGAACACTGAAGCTTTCTTT | - | TRBJ1-1 | - | TRBV4-1
CASSISPGIFQPQHF | TGTGCCAGTAGTATATCGCCAGGTATATTTCAGCCCCAGCATTTT | - | TRBJ1-5 | - | TRBV19
CASSYAQGGQPQHF | TGTGCCAGCAGTTACGCACAGGGCGGGCAGCCCCAGCATTTT | once | TRBJ1-5 | - | TRBV6-6
CASSPNQGVRGYTF | TGTGCCAGCAGCCCTAACCAAGGGGTTCGGGGCTACACCTTC | medium-sized | TRBJ1-2 | - | TRBV16
CASSVLAGVIAGELFF | TGCGCCAGCAGCGTCTTAGCGGGGGTTATTGCCGGGGAGCTGTTTTTT | - | TRBJ2-2 | TRBD2 | TRBV5-1
CASNLPGVNTEAFF | TGCGCCAGCAACTTACCGGGGGTGAACACTGAAGCTTTCTTT | - | TRBJ1-1 | - | TRBV10-2
CASSGAGGAGKNIQYF | TGTGCCAGCAGTGGTGCAGGGGGCGCGGGCAAAAACATTCAGTACTTC | - | TRBJ2-4 | TRBD1 | TRBV28
CASSSDTGTGLTGELFF | TGTGCCAGCAGCTCAGACACCGGGACAGGACTCACCGGGGAGCTGTTTTTT | - | TRBJ2-2 | TRBD1 | TRBV7-9
CASSEGSRQPQHF | TGTGCCAGCAGTGAAGGGAGCCGTCAGCCCCAGCATTTT | - | TRBJ1-5 | - | TRBV6-1
CASSAGLETQYF | TGCGCCAGCAGCGCCGGACTGGAGACCCAGTACTTC | - | TRBJ2-5 | - | TRBV5-1
CASSTSTSGYTDTQYF | TGTGCCAGCAGCACCTCGACTAGCGGGTACACAGATACGCAGTATTTT | - | TRBJ2-3 | TRBD2 | TRBV7-2
CASSSDRNYGYTF | TGTGCCAGCAGTTCCGACAGAAACTATGGCTACACCTTC | - | TRBJ1-2 | - | TRBV2
CASSIGLGQLGANVLTF | TGTGCCAGTAGTATCGGATTGGGGCAGCTTGGGGCCAACGTCCTGACTTTC | once | TRBJ2-6 | - | TRBV19
CASSPDPNRGITEYF | TGTGCCAGCAGCCCTGACCCCAACAGGGGAATAACGGAGTACTTC | - | TRBJ2-7 | TRBD1 | TRBV6-2/TRBV6-3
CASSVSGGANEQFF | TGTGCCAGCAGTGTTAGCGGGGGGGCAAATGAGCAGTTCTTC | many | TRBJ2-1 | TRBD2 | TRBV2
CASSLDGGGSTDTQYF | TGTGCCAGCAGCTTAGACGGCGGGGGGAGCACAGATACGCAGTATTTT | - | TRBJ2-3 | TRBD2 | TRBV11-3
CASSLTGGNGYTF | TGTGCCAGCAGTTTGACAGGGGGCAATGGCTACACCTTC | - | TRBJ1-2 | TRBD1 | TRBV6-4
CASSFAGGGRTEAFF | TGTGCCAGCAGCTTCGCGGGGGGAGGAAGGACTGAAGCTTTCTTT | few | TRBJ1-1 | - | TRBV5-5
CATSDFDRAYGYTF | TGTGCCACCAGTGATTTCGACAGGGCCTATGGCTACACCTTC | many | TRBJ1-2 | TRBD1 | TRBV24-1
CSVEEAGMNTEAFF | TGCAGCGTTGAAGAGGCAGGGATGAACACTGAAGCTTTCTTT | few | TRBJ1-1 | - | TRBV29-1
CASSTGQGLSYEQYF | TGCGCCAGCAGTACCGGACAGGGGTTGTCCTACGAGCAGTACTTC | - | TRBJ2-7 | TRBD1 | TRBV5-1
CASSVEGVSYNEQFF | TGTGCCAGCAGCGTAGAGGGGGTCTCTTACAATGAGCAGTTCTTC | few | TRBJ2-1 | - | TRBV9